This T cell receptor (beta chain) was documented in a study of T cells in Graves' hyperthyroidism and ophthalmopathy. There were TCR beta CDR3 regions amplified from RNA transcripts. A set of HTBI primers served as the primers for a first-round RT-PCR of the TCR CDR3. TCRdb used MiXCR to reprocess the multiplex PCR reads, holding one entry per CDR3 protein. The sample consists of some 350,000 distinct CDR3 sequences, roughly 13% of them appearing once. Exclusion of patients followed from uncontrolled infection, other autoimmune disease, pregnancy or lactation. Diagnostic assessment was based on clinical symptoms, serum thyroxine and TRAb, thyroid ultrasound and orbital computed tomography. Study-level findings and limits: Clonotypes that were expanded in thyroid above 0.001 mostly appeared in blood too.

As concerns this clonotype: Its antigen is currently unknown.

The CDR3 has 18 residues. Germline V lookup: CDR1 MNHNS, CDR2 SASEGT. Trimming cost V 7 bases and J 3 bases; bases outside gene matches: 15. Sequenced material: blood. The source is a woman between 40 and 50 years old with Graves' ophthalmopathy. The rearrangement joins TRBV6-1 to TRBJ2-6, with TRBD1 matching 7 bases. CDR3 region: CASTQYPNTGVGANVLTF. The CDR3 nucleotides read TGTGCCAGCACCCAATACCCTAATACAGGGGTTGGGGCCAACGTCCTGACTTTC.